The 19 T cell receptor beta chains in this list originate from one sample, sequenced in a study of T-cell memory formation after mild COVID-19. TCRdb re-analysed the 5' RACE reads in MiXCR, keeping a single row per CDR3 protein. Of about 150,000 distinct CDR3 sequences in the sample, more than 14% were seen once. The sequencing input was PBMCs or a T cell subset sorted from them (not recorded which). The receptors shown here come from an adult woman who had mild COVID-19 (a few samples of this study predate the infection). Cell type and time point are not known.

The chain is built from TRBV11-2 and TRBJ2-5; a weak D match, TRBD1 (6 bases). Germline loops: CDR1 SGHAT, CDR2 FQNNGV. V dropped 6 bases and J dropped 3 bases, with 11 bases sitting between them. This CDR3 spans 13 amino acids. The CDR3 region has the DNA TGTGCCAGCAGACGGACAGCAGAAGAGACCCAGTACTTC. Amino acids: CASRRTAEETQYF.

The chain joins TRBV11-2 to TRBJ2-1; 9 nucleotides align to TRBD2. Germline CDR1 reads SGHAT; CDR2 reads FQNNGV. Unmatched junction bases numbered 10, after V lost 1 base and J lost 9 bases. CDR3 length: 16 residues. CDR3 DNA sequence: TGTGCCAGCAGCTTAGGGATCCGCAGCGGGGGGCCTGAGCAGTTCTTC. Translated, it gives CASSLGIRSGGPEQFF.

The rearrangement joins TRBV13 to TRBJ2-1; 10 bases match TRBD2. This CDR3 is built from 16 residues. CDR1 and CDR2 from the germline V gene are PRHDT and FYEKMQ (reference sequence). V gave up 1 base and J gave up 9 bases; unmatched junction bases: 9. The DNA for the CDR3 is TGTGCCAGCAGCTTAGTTTCACAACTAGCGGGACTTGAGCAGTTCTTC. Residues: CASSLVSQLAGLEQFF. Looking up the rest from reference TRBV13 and TRBJ2-1 gives the full variable domain: AAGVIQSPRHLIKEKRETATLKCYPIPRHDTVYWYQQGPGQDPQFLISFYEKMQSDKGSIPDRFSAQQFSDYHSELNMSSLELGDSALYFCASSLVSQLAGLEQFFGPGTRLTVL.

This clonotype was counted many times. The chain joins TRBV9 to TRBJ2-7; D might be TRBD1 or TRBD2, each matching 7 bases. Germline V gene data show CDR1 as SGDLS and CDR2 as YYNGEE. There are 14 residues in the CDR3. Trimming removed 3 bases at V and 4 bases at J, with 14 bases between. The CDR3, as DNA: TGTGCCAGCAGCGGATACAGGGGAGGGTACGAGCAGTACTTC. Its translation: CASSGYRGGYEQYF.

This chain connects TRBV7-9 to TRBJ2-1, with 11 bases matching TRBD2. Germline V gene lookup returns CDR1 SEHNR and CDR2 FQNEAQ (reference sequence). The CDR3 sequence is 16 residues long. The junction had 12 bases not matched to a gene; V was cut back by 5 bases and J by 9 bases. CDR3 sequence reads: CASSHSEGLAVVEQFF. The CDR3 DNA sequence: TGTGCCAGCAGCCATTCTGAGGGACTAGCGGTAGTTGAGCAGTTCTTC.

This clonotype was observed a handful of times. This chain links TRBV20-1 with TRBJ2-2; weak D call: TRBD2 (6 bases). Per germline, CDR1 DFQATT and CDR2 SNEGSKA (reference sequence). V was trimmed by 5 bases and J by 6 bases, leaving 19 bases between them. This CDR3 has 15 amino acids. The CDR3 bases are TGCAGTGCTGGGAGGACCGATTCATGGGCCGGGGAGCTGTTTTTT. Translating it yields CSAGRTDSWAGELFF.

This clonotype occurred a few times. This chain connects TRBV5-6 to TRBJ2-7; D remains unclear. Germline CDR1 reads SGHDT; CDR2 reads YYEEEE. The CDR3 runs 14 residues. Trimming left V 1 base short and J 1 base short, with 9 bases between. The CDR3 DNA reads TGTGCCAGCAGCTTGCGAGGACGGTCCTACGAGCAGTACTTC. It codes for CASSLRGRSYEQYF.

J is TRBJ2-3 and V is TRBV7-9, with 10 bases fitting TRBD2. Germline V gene data show CDR1 as SEHNR and CDR2 as FQNEAQ (reference sequence). J lost 1 base, V lost 2 bases, and 15 bases had no gene match. The CDR3 runs to 20 residues. DNA of the CDR3: TGTGCCAGCAGCTTATCTCTAGCGGGAGTCCCTAGGTCAGGCACAGATACGCAGTATTTT. It codes for CASSLSLAGVPRSGTDTQYF.

In this sample, this clonotype turned up a few times. This sequence joins TRBV3-1 and TRBJ2-5; tentatively, D is TRBD2 (6 bases). The CDR3 loop spans 17 amino acids. The germline V and J ends were trimmed by 4 bases and 0 bases, with 18 bases remaining between them. The germline CDR1 and CDR2 sequences are LGHDT and YNNKEL (reference sequence). The CDR3 is CASSLYHLASDQETQYF. Here the CDR3 DNA reads TGTGCCAGCAGCCTTTATCATCTAGCTAGCGACCAAGAGACCCAGTACTTC.

The genes are TRBV5-1 and TRBJ2-5; 12 nucleotides line up with TRBD2. The germline V gene encodes CDR1 SGHRS and CDR2 YFSETQ. This CDR3 is 15 amino acids long. With V trimmed by 4 bases and J by 5 bases, 6 bases remained unmatched. Here the CDR3 DNA reads TGCGCCAGCAGCCGCCGACTAGCGGGGGTGGAGACCCAGTACTTC. Its translation is CASSRRLAGVETQYF.

The chain couples TRBV3-1 to TRBJ1-2; weak D call: TRBD1 (6 bases). Trimming left V 3 bases short and J 4 bases short, with 15 bases between. The CDR3 length is 15 residues. Germline-derived CDR1 and CDR2 are LGHDT and YNNKEL (reference sequence). The CDR3 DNA follows: TGTGCCAGCAGCCAGAGGTTACAGGGAGGCTATGGCTACACCTTC. Translated, it gives CASSQRLQGGYGYTF.

This clonotype was found a few times. DNA of the CDR3: TGTGCCAGCAGCCGCACTTACAGGGGAGATTCACCCCTCCACTTT. This gives the protein CASSRTYRGDSPLHF. V gene TRBV11-2 combines with J gene TRBJ1-6; TRBD1 matches at 7 bases. J lost 8 bases, V lost 5 bases, and 9 bases had no gene match. The CDR3 sequence is 15 residues long. Germline loops: CDR1 SGHAT, CDR2 FQNNGV.

This clonotype was detected only a few times. This rearrangement joins TRBV5-1 to TRBJ2-7; a possible D gene is TRBD2 (5 bases). The CDR3 has 13 residues. Germline V gene sequence: CDR1 SGHRS, CDR2 YFSETQ. Trimming stripped 7 bases from V and 2 bases from J, with 13 bases between. The DNA of the CDR3 is TGCGCCAGCGGTGAGGGCACGGCCTACGAGCAGTACTTC. Translated, it gives CASGEGTAYEQYF.

This clonotype was seen many times. The chain joins TRBV24-1 to TRBJ2-1; 13 bases are shared with TRBD2. The V segment lost 3 bases and the J segment 7 bases; nucleotides outside the gene matches: 5. This CDR3 is 16 amino acids long. Germline V lookup: CDR1 KGHDR, CDR2 SFDVKD. The CDR3 region has the DNA TGTGCCACCAGTGATCAGACTAGCGGGAGGCGAAATGAGCAGTTCTTC. It translates to CATSDQTSGRRNEQFF.

This clonotype has a handful of counts. The V gene is TRBV18, the J gene TRBJ2-7, with D unresolved. This CDR3 spans 13 amino acids. Per germline, CDR1 KGHSH and CDR2 LQKENI. Deletions cut 3 bases from V and 4 bases from J, with 10 bases between. For the CDR3, the DNA is TGTGCCAGCTCACCGGTCGCGGCGTACGAGCAGTACTTC. This gives the protein CASSPVAAYEQYF.

A few counts support this clonotype. This chain links TRBV7-9 with TRBJ2-7; no firm D call. Germline V gene lookup returns CDR1 SEHNR and CDR2 FQNEAQ (reference sequence). V lost 3 bases and J 2 bases, leaving 5 bases between the germline ends. The CDR3 runs to 12 residues. In DNA form, the CDR3 reads TGTGCCAGCAGCTTTTCACCCTACGAGCAGTACTTC. Translation: CASSFSPYEQYF.

This clonotype has only a few counts. The CDR3, as DNA: TGTGCCAGCAGTGCCCTCCGGGACAGGGGGCATGGGGAGACCCAGTACTTC. As protein: CASSALRDRGHGETQYF. V is TRBV27 and J is TRBJ2-5; 12 bases match TRBD1. V dropped 5 bases and J dropped 5; count of bases not matched to a gene: 12. In germline, CDR1 is MNHEY, CDR2 SMNVEV (reference sequence). This CDR3 contains 17 residues.

The chain couples TRBV12-3 or TRBV12-4 to TRBJ2-7; no clear D gene. This CDR3 is built from 14 residues. V was shortened by 5 bases and J by 5 bases, with 16 bases between the two germline ends. CDR3 nucleotides: TGTGCCAGCAGTATGACTTTAGGCCCGAACGAGCAGTACTTC. Translation gives CASSMTLGPNEQYF.

The V gene is TRBV2, the J gene TRBJ2-1; the D gene is possibly TRBD2 (6 bases). CDR3 size: 14 residues. V lost 3 bases and J 5 bases, leaving 11 bases between the germline ends. Germline V gene lookup returns CDR1 SNHLY and CDR2 FYNNEI. For the CDR3, the DNA is TGTGCCAGCAGTGAGGAGGGGTGGAACAATGAGCAGTTCTTC. It is translated as CASSEEGWNNEQFF.